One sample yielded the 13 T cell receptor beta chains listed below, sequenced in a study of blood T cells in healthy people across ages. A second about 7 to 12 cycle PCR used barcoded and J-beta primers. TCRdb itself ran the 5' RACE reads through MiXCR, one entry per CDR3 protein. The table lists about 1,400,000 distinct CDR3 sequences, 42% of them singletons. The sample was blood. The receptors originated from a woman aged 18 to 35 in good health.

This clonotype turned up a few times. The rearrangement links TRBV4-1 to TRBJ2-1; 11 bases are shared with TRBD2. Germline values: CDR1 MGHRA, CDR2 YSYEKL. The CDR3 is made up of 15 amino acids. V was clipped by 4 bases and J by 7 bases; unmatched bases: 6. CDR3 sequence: CASSRFSGGANEQFF. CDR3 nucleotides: TGCGCCAGCAGCCGATTTAGCGGGGGGGCTAATGAGCAGTTCTTC.

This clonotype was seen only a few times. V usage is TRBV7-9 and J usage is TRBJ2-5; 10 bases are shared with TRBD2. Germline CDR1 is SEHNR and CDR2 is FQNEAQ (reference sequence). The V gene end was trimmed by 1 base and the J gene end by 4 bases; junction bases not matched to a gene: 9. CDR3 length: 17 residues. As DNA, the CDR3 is TGTGCCAGCAGCTTAGACCTCGCGACTAGCGGGCTAGAGACCCAGTACTTC. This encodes CASSLDLATSGLETQYF. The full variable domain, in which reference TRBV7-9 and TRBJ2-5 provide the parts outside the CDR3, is DTGVSQNPRHKITKRGQNVTFRCDPISEHNRLYWYRQTLGQGPEFLTYFQNEAQLEKSRLLSDRFSAERPKGSFSTLEIQRTEQGDSAMYLCASSLDLATSGLETQYFGPGTRLLVL.

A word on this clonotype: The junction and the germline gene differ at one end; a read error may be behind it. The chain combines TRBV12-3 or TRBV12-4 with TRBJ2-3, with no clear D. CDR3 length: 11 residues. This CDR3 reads CDSSEAGWQYF. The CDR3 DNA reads TGTGACAGCAGTGAGGCTGGATGGCAGTATTTT.

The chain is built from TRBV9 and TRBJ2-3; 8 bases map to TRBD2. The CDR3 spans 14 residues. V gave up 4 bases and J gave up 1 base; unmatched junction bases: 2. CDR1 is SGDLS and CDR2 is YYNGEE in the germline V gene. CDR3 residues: CASSNSGGTDTQYF. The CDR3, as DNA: TGTGCCAGCAGCAATAGCGGGGGCACAGATACGCAGTATTTT.

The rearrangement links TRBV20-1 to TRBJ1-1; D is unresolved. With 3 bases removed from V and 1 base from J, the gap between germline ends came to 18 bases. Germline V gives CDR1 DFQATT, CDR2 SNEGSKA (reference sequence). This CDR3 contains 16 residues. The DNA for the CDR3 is TGCAGTGCTAGCGGGAGGGTAGGGTCCCCGAACACTGAAGCTTTCTTT. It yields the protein CSASGRVGSPNTEAFF.

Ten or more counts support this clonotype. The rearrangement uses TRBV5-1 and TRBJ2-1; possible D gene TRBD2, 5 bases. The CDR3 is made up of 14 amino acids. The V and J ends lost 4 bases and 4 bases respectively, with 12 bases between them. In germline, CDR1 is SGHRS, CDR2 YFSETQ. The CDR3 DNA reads TGCGCCAGCAGCGCCAGCGGAGCTTACAATGAGCAGTTCTTC. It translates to CASSASGAYNEQFF. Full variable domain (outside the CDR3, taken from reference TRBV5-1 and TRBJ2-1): KAGVTQTPRYLIKTRGQQVTLSCSPISGHRSVSWYQQTPGQGLQFLFEYFSETQRNKGNFPGRFSGRQFSNSRSEMNVSTLELGDSALYLCASSASGAYNEQFFGPGTRLTVL.

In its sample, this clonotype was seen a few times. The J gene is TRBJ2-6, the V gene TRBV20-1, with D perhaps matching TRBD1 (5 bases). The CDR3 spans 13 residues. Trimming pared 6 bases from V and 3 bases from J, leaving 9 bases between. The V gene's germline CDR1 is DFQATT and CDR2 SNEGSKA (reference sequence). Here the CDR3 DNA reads TGCAGTGCCCCGGACATTGGGGCCAACGTCCTGACTTTC. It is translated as CSAPDIGANVLTF.

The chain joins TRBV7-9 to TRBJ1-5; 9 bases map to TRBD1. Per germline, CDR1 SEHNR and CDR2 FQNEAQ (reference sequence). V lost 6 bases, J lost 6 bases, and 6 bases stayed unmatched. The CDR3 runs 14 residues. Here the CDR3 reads CASSWTGEGQPQHF. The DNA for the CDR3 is TGTGCCAGCAGTTGGACAGGGGAGGGTCAGCCCCAGCATTTT. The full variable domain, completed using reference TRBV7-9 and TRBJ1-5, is DTGVSQNPRHKITKRGQNVTFRCDPISEHNRLYWYRQTLGQGPEFLTYFQNEAQLEKSRLLSDRFSAERPKGSFSTLEIQRTEQGDSAMYLCASSWTGEGQPQHFGDGTRLSIL.

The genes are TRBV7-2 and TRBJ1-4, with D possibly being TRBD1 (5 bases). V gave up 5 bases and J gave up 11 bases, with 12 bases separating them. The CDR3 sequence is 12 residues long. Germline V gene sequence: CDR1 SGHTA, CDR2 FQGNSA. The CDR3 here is CASSRREGKLFF. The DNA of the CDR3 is TGTGCCAGCAGCAGGCGAGAGGGGAAACTGTTTTTT.

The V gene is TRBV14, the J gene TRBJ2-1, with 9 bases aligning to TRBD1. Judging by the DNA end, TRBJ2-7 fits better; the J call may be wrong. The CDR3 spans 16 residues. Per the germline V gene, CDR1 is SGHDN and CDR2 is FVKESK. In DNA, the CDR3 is TGTGCCAGCAGCCAGGGGACAGGGTATTCCTACAATAAGCAGTACTTC. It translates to CASSQGTGYSYNKQYF.

The CDR3 coding sequence is TGTGCCACCAGCAGACGGCGGACTAGCGGGTTTTACGAGCAGTACTTC. Translated, it gives CATSRRRTSGFYEQYF. V usage is TRBV15 and J usage is TRBJ2-7; the match to TRBD2 covers 11 bases. The CDR3 sequence is 16 residues long. The trim removed 2 bases at V and 4 bases at J, leaving 7 bases unmatched. Germline CDR1 and CDR2: LNHNV and YYDKDF (reference sequence).

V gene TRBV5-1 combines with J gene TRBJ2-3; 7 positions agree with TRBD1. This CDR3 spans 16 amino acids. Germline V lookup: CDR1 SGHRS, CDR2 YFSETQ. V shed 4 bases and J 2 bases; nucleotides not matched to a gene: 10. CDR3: CASSRTETGNTDTQYF. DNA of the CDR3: TGCGCCAGCAGCCGGACCGAGACAGGGAACACAGATACGCAGTATTTT. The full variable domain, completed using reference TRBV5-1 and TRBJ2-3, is KAGVTQTPRYLIKTRGQQVTLSCSPISGHRSVSWYQQTPGQGLQFLFEYFSETQRNKGNFPGRFSGRQFSNSRSEMNVSTLELGDSALYLCASSRTETGNTDTQYFGPGTRLTVL.

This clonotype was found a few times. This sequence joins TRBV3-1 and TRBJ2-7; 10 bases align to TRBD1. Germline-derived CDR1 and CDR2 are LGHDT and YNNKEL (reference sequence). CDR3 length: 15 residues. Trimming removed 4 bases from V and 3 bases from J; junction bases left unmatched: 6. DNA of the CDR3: TGTGCCAGCAGCCCAGGGACAGGGGAGGGCTACGAGCAGTACTTC. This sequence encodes CASSPGTGEGYEQYF.